The entry below gives a single T cell receptor (beta chain) sequence along with its context. Antigen unknown. The data are from a study of CD8 T cells in Susac syndrome. An input of about 0.5 to 1 ug of RNA was subjected to reverse transcription using random hexamers. TCR beta CDR3 was amplified by immunoSEQ covering 54 Vbeta and 13 Jbeta. Each CDR3 protein gets one entry after TCRdb re-called the immunoSEQ multiplex PCR reads with MiXCR. The sample has 110,000 or so distinct CDR3 sequences; around 92% are singletons. Stable or active relapsing-remitting multiple sclerosis, untreated and meeting revised McDonald criteria, defined the controls. Negative isolation was applied to CD8+ and CD4+ T cells, and FACS enrichment was applied to TEMRA cells. Study results and caveats: It was acknowledged in the study that the number of individuals who were included in its TCR sequencing and HLA analysis was relatively small.

The CDR3 spans 13 residues. V lost 7 bases and J 9 bases, leaving 18 bases between the germline ends. Sequenced sample: CD4+ T cells from PBMCs. The sequence came from a human donor with multiple sclerosis. This rearrangement joins TRBV12-3 or TRBV12-4 to TRBJ2-5, with TRBD2 as a possible D gene (6 bases). The CDR3: CASKLGGHGAQYF. CDR3 sequence (DNA): TGTGCCAGCAAATTAGGAGGGCACGGGGCCCAGTACTTC.